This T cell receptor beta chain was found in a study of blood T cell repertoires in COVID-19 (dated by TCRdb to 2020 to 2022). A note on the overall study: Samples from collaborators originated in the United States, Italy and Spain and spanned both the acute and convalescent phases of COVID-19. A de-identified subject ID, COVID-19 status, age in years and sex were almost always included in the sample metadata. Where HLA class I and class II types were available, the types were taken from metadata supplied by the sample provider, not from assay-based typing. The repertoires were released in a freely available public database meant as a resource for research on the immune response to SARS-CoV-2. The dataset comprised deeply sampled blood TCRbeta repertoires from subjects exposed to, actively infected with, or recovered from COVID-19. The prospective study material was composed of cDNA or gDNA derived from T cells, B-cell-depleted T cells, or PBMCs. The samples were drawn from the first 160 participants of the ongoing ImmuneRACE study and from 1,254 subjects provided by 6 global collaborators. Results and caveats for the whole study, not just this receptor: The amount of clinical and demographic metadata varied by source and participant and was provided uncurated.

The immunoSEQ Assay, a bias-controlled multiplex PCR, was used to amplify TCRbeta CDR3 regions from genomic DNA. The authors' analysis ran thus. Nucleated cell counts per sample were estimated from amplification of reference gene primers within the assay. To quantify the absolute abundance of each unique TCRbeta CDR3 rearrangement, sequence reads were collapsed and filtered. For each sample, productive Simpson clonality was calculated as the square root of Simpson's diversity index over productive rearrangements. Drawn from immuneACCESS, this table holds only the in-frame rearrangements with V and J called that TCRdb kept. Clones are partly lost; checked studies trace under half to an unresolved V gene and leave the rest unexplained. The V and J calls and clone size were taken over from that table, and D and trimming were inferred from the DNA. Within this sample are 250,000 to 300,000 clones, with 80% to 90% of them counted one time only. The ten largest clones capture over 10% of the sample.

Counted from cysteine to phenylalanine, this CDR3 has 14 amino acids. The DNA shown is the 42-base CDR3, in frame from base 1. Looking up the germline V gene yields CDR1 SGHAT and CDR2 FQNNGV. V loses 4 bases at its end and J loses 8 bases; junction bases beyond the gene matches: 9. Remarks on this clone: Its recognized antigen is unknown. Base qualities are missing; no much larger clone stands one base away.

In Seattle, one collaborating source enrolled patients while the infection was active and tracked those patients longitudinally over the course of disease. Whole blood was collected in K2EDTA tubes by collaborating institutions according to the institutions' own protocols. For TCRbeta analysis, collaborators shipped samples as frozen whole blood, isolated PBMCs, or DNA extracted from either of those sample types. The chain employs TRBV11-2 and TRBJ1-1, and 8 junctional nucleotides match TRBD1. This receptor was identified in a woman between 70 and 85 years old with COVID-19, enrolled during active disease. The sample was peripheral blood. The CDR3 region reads CASSSDRGLGEAFF. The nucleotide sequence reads TGTGCCAGCAGCTCAGACAGGGGATTGGGCGAAGCTTTCTTT.